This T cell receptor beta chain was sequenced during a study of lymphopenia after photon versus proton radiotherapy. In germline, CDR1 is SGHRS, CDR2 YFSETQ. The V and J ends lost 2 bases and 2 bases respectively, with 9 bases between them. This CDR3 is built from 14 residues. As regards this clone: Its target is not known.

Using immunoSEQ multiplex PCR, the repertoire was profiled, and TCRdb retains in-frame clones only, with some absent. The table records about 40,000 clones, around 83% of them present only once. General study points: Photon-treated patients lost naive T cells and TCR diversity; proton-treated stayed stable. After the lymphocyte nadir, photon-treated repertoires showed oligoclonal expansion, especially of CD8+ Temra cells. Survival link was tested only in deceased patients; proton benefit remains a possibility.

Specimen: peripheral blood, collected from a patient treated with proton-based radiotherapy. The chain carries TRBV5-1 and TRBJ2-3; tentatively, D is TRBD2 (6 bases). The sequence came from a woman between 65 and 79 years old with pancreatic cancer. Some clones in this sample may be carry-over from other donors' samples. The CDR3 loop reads CASSLGGPTDTQYF. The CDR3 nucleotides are TGCGCCAGCAGCTTAGGAGGGCCCACAGATACGCAGTATTTT.